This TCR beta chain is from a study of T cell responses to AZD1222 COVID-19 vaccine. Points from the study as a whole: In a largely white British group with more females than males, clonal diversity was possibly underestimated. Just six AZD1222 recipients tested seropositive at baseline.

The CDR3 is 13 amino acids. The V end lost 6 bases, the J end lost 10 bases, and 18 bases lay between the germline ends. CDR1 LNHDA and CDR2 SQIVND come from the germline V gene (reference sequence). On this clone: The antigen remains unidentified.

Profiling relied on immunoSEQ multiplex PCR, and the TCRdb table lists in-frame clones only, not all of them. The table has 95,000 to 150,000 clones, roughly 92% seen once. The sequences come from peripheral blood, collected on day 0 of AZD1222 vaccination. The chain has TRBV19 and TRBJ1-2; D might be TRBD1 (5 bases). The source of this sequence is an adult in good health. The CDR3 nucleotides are TGTGCCAGTAGCTCAACAGGCCCCTGGGCCTACACCTTC. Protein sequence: CASSSTGPWAYTF.